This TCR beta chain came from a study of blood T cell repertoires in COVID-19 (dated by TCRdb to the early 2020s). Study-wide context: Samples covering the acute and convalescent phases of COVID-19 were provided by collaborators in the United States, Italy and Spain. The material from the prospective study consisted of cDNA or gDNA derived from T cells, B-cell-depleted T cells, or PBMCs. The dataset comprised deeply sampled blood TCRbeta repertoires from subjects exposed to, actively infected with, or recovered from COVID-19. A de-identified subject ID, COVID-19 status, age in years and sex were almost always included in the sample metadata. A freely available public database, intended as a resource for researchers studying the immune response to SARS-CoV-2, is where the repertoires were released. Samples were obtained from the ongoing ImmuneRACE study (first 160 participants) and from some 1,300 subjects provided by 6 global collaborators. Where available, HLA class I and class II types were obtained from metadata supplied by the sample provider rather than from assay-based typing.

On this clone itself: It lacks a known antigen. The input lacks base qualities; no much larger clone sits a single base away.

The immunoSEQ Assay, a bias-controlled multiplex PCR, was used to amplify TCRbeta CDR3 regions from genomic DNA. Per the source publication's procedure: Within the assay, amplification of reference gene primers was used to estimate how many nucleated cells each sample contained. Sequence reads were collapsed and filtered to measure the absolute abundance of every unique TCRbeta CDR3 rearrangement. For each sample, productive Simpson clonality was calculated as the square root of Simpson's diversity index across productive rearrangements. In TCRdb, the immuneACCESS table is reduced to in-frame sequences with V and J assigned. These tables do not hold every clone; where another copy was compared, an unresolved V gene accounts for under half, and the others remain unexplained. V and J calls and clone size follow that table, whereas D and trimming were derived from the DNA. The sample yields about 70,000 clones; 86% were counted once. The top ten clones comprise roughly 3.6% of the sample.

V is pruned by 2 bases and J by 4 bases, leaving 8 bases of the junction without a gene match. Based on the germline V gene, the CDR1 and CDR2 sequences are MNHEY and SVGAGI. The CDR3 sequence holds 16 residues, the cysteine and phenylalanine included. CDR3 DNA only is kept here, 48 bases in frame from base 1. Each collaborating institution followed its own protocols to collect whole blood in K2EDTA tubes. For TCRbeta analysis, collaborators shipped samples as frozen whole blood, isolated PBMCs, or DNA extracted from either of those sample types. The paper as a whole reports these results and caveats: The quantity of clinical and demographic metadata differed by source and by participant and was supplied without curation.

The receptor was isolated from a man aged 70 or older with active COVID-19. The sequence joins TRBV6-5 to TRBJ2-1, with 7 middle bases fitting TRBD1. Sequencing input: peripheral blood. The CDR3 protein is CASSYGLGGRYNEQFF. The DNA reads TGTGCCAGCAGTTACGGCCTAGGGGGCCGATACAATGAGCAGTTCTTC.